The sequence of this T cell receptor beta chain was determined in a study of cytomegalovirus exposure and HLA in healthy donors. Trimming pared 4 bases from V and 6 bases from J, leaving 10 bases between. Germline values: CDR1 SGHRS, CDR2 YFSETQ. This CDR3 has 13 residues. Study-wide results and limits: Most TCR sequences were rare, but some public TCRs occurred in many donors.

Assay: immunoSEQ multiplex PCR; the TCRdb copy retains only in-frame clones and omits some. This table has around 70,000 clones, around 95% appearing once. A note on this clone: No antigen is known for it.

Input material: PBMCs. J is TRBJ1-4 and V is TRBV5-1; D is undetermined. The origin of this receptor is a woman aged 18-30 years in good health and CMV-seronegative. The CDR3 reads CASSRGTDEKLFF. CDR3 sequence (DNA): TGCGCCAGCAGCCGGGGAACAGATGAAAAACTGTTTTTT.